The next 14 T cell receptor beta chains were all read from a single sample in a study of cytomegalovirus exposure and HLA in healthy donors. In the PCR, 60 Vbeta and 13 Jbeta primers were used. Sequenced by immunoSEQ multiplex PCR; TCRdb stores in-frame clones only, minus some. Here the sample spans roughly 190,000 clones, roughly 8.7% being singletons. The material sequenced was PBMCs. These receptors were taken from a woman aged 30 to 39 in good health and CMV-seropositive.

The chain joins TRBV15 to TRBJ2-1, with TRBD2 as a possible D gene (6 bases). This CDR3 is 14 amino acids long. Germline V gene lookup returns CDR1 LNHNV and CDR2 YYDKDF (reference sequence). V dropped 0 bases and J dropped 6 bases, with 9 bases sitting between them. CDR3 in DNA: TGTGCCACCAGCAGAGAAGCGGGTCGCAATGAGCAGTTCTTC. Protein product: CATSREAGRNEQFF.

This rearrangement joins TRBV9 to TRBJ2-1; 12 nucleotides agree with TRBD1. This CDR3 comprises 16 residues. CDR1 is SGDLS and CDR2 is YYNGEE in the germline V gene. V was clipped by 0 bases and J by 10 bases; unmatched bases: 8. The CDR3 coding sequence is TGTGCCAGCAGCGTAGCCCCGGGACAGGGGGCGGAGGAGCAGTTCTTC. Its protein is CASSVAPGQGAEEQFF.

The chain combines TRBV6-5 with TRBJ2-7; 9 nucleotides match TRBD2. With V trimmed by 1 base and J by 4 bases, 5 bases remained unmatched. CDR1 and CDR2 from the germline V gene are MNHEY and SVGAGI. This CDR3 contains 15 residues. The CDR3 sequence is CASSYLGSGSYEQYF. CDR3 DNA: TGTGCCAGCAGTTACTTAGGTAGCGGGAGTTACGAGCAGTACTTC.

The V and J genes are TRBV5-1 and TRBJ2-5; D is perhaps TRBD1 (6 bases). Deletions cut 5 bases from V and 4 bases from J, with 12 bases between. This CDR3 is 13 amino acids long. Germline values: CDR1 SGHRS, CDR2 YFSETQ. CDR3 DNA: TGCGCCAGCAGTTTACAGGGATCAGAGACCCAGTACTTC. Translating gives CASSLQGSETQYF.

In its sample, this clone was seen a few times. The chain is built from TRBV6-5 and TRBJ1-2; 10 bases match TRBD1. Trimming cost V 6 bases and J 6 bases; bases outside gene matches: 4. This CDR3 comprises 13 residues. Germline V gene data show CDR1 as MNHEY and CDR2 as SVGAGI. The CDR3 DNA sequence: TGTGCCAGCAGGACCGGGACAGGGGATGGCTACACCTTC. Its translation: CASRTGTGDGYTF.

V is TRBV11-2 and J is TRBJ2-7, with 9 nucleotides matching TRBD1. Germline V gene sequence: CDR1 SGHAT, CDR2 FQNNGV. V dropped 5 bases and J dropped 2; count of bases not matched to a gene: 4. This CDR3 spans 14 amino acids. The CDR3 loop reads CASSPGTGPYEQYF. For the CDR3, the DNA is TGTGCCAGCAGCCCCGGGACAGGGCCCTACGAGCAGTACTTC.

The chain couples TRBV9 to TRBJ2-6; 7 nucleotides agree with TRBD1. Germline V gene sequence: CDR1 SGDLS, CDR2 YYNGEE. CDR3 size: 19 residues. With 5 bases clipped from V and 0 bases from J, the junction kept 14 bases outside the gene matches. For the CDR3, the DNA is TGTGCCAGCAGGGAGAAGGCCGGGACAGACGTCTCTGGGGCCAACGTCCTGACTTTC. This translates into CASREKAGTDVSGANVLTF.

This clone was detected a few times. This sequence joins TRBV6-6 and TRBJ2-7, with 8 bases fitting TRBD2. V lost 0 bases to trimming and J lost 4 bases; unmatched junction nucleotides: 2. Germline V gives CDR1 MNHNY, CDR2 SVGAGI (reference sequence). This CDR3 comprises 14 residues. In nucleotides, the CDR3 is TGTGCCAGCAGTTACTCCAGCGGGAGTTACGAGCAGTACTTC. It yields the protein CASSYSSGSYEQYF.

The J gene is TRBJ2-7, the V gene TRBV4-1; 7 bases are shared with TRBD2. V lost 1 base to trimming and J lost 2 bases; unmatched junction nucleotides: 5. This CDR3 spans 15 amino acids. Germline-derived CDR1 and CDR2 are MGHRA and YSYEKL. CDR3: CASSQGWEGTYEQYF. Here the CDR3 DNA reads TGCGCCAGCAGCCAAGGGTGGGAGGGTACCTACGAGCAGTACTTC.

The V and J genes are TRBV7-2 and TRBJ2-3; 12 bases fit TRBD2. CDR1 is SGHTA and CDR2 is FQGNSA in the germline V gene. The CDR3 loop spans 15 amino acids. V gave up 6 bases and J gave up 6 bases; unmatched junction bases: 7. The CDR3 DNA is TGTGCCAGCAGTAAACTAGCGGGAGGTACGGATACGCAGTATTTT. It yields the protein CASSKLAGGTDTQYF.

This clone occurred a few times. V and J are TRBV9 and TRBJ2-6; D is possibly TRBD1 (6 bases). Germline V lookup: CDR1 SGDLS, CDR2 YYNGEE. This CDR3 contains 18 residues. Trimming took off 4 bases at V and 1 base at J, with 18 bases between the two ends. The CDR3 DNA is TGTGCCAGCAGCCCACGATACAGGGAAGCGTCTGGGGCCAACGTCCTGACTTTC. It specifies CASSPRYREASGANVLTF.

The rearrangement uses TRBV5-8 and TRBJ2-7, with D unclear. The CDR3 has 12 amino acids. V was cut by 1 base and J by 4 bases, with 6 bases left in between. The germline gives CDR1 SGHTS, CDR2 YDEGEE. CDR3 sequence: CASSLSFYEQYF. CDR3 bases: TGTGCCAGCAGCTTGAGCTTTTACGAGCAGTACTTC.

There are a few counts of this clone. The chain joins TRBV7-9 to TRBJ2-3; a weak D match, TRBD1 (6 bases). Trimming took off 5 bases at V and 3 bases at J, with 6 bases between the two ends. This CDR3 contains 12 residues. Germline assignment: CDR1 SEHNR and CDR2 FQNEAQ (reference sequence). In DNA, the CDR3 is TGTGCCAGCAGCCAGGGGACAGATACGCAGTATTTT. This translates into CASSQGTDTQYF.

There are a few counts of this clone. The chain joins TRBV5-4 to TRBJ2-2; 7 nucleotides agree with TRBD2. J gave up 1 base and V 1 base, and 7 bases lay outside the gene matches. CDR1 SGHNT and CDR2 YYREEE come from the germline V gene (reference sequence). The CDR3 runs 17 residues. The CDR3 loop reads CASSLNGRIMNTGELFF. CDR3 sequence (DNA): TGTGCCAGCAGCTTGAACGGGAGGATAATGAACACCGGGGAGCTGTTTTTT. Based on the CDR3 plus reference TRBV5-4 and TRBJ2-2, the full variable domain is ETGVTQSPTHLIKTRGQQVTLRCSSQSGHNTVSWYQQALGQGPQFIFQYYREEENGRGNFPPRFSGLQFPNYSSELNVNALELDDSALYLCASSLNGRIMNTGELFFGEGSRLTVL.